This T cell receptor (gamma chain) came from a study of intestinal T cells in coeliac disease (TCRdb year 2020). Looking at the study overall: In the TRG cohort, the mean age of coeliac patients was 15 to 16 years compared with approximately 55 years for controls, so the coeliac patients were much younger than the controls. The TCR-delta (TRD) cohort comprised duodenal biopsies from 11 coeliac disease patients and 11 non-coeliac controls. Duodenal biopsies from around 33 coeliac disease patients and under 25 non-coeliac controls made up a second, larger TCR-gamma (TRG) cohort. Broader findings and caveats from the paper: It was not possible to tell repeated CDR3 amino acid sequences apart from PCR duplicates. In training, clustering based on TRD kmers put every one of the 22 biopsies in the right class, and the leave-one-out accuracy was reported as 91%. Of 54 biopsies, roughly 50 (approximately 94%) were correctly classified by TRG clustering, which had a reported leave-one-out accuracy of about 90%. Coeliac and control groups differed significantly in age, although an age-split analysis did not yield significant classification. FFPE-derived DNA was found to be relatively degraded, and loss of a proportion of TCR sequences in each sample was likely caused by this degradation.

On this clone: Its specific antigen is unknown. No much larger clone is present one base from it, and per-base qualities are unavailable.

The CDR3 covers 15 residues, taking in both the cysteine and the phenylalanine. Only CDR3 DNA remains: 45 bases, in frame from the first base. Sequences VENAVY (CDR1) and YDSYNSRV (CDR2) are obtained from the germline V gene. Germline trimming amounts to 12 bases on V and 4 bases on J, with 21 as the count of junction bases outside the gene matches. The library was generated by multiplex PCR. Sequencing relied on an Ion Torrent PGM. TRG repertoires were amplified from approximately 220 ng of biopsy DNA with the LymphoTrack kit, in which Illumina adapters are carried by the primers. TRG amplicons were cleaned up with AMPure XP beads, measured on a 2100 Bioanalyzer, and combined in equimolar amounts. An Ion PGM instrument was used to sequence the TRG libraries. Per the original workflow: Reads in which more than 10% of nucleotides fell below the per-patient third-quartile quality score were removed with FastX. IMGT/HighV-QUEST was used to align the reads, assigning V, D and J genes, identifying CDR3 regions and assessing functionality. After the sequences were translated into amino acids, every sequence predicted to be non-functional was thrown out. The CDR3s were broken into kmers both with and without positional annotation, PCA was run on the kmer frequencies, and the samples were clustered using every one of the 1023 combinations of PCs 1-10. Classification was validated by leave-one-out cross-validation, in which parameters were re-optimised on the remaining samples each time. Shannon diversity was computed with the vegan R package from repeated random subsamples equal to the lowest read count. Clonotypes were called again by TCRdb from the public reads via CATT, and duplicate nucleotide sequences were then merged into one entry. The V and J calls were determined by TCRdb, not by the authors. The sample table shows under 950 gamma-chain clones, and approximately 48% are seen once. The top ten constitute under 20% of the sample.

For each case, genomic DNA was isolated from ten 5-um FFPE scrolls with the QIAamp DNA FFPE tissue kit. To test whether coeliac disease could be classified from the TCR repertoire, the study used duodenal biopsies that were formalin-fixed paraffin-embedded, fully anonymised, and surplus to diagnostic needs. The TCR comes from a human donor with celiac disease. The material sequenced was a duodenal biopsy. The chain joins TRGV8 to TRGJ1 or TRGJ2. The CDR3 reads as follows: CAHLGSIGPYYKKLF. The nucleotide sequence reads TGTGCCCACCTGGGATCTATCGGGCCGTATTATAAGAAACTCTTT.